The T cell receptor beta chain described here comes from a study of T cell repertoires in cytomegalovirus infection. TCRdb re-called the reads with MiXCR, one entry per CDR3 protein. Among approximately 340,000 distinct CDR3 sequences, 25% to 35% were seen once, and the ten largest hold 20%. Germline V gives CDR1 DFQATT, CDR2 SNEGSKA (reference sequence). The CDR3 length is 14 residues. V was pared by 1 base and J by 8 bases, with 12 bases between. Comment on this clonotype: Its antigen is not known.

V gene TRBV20-1 combines with J gene TRBJ1-6; D is ambiguous. This clonotype was sampled from a human donor in good health (CMV status not recorded). Some clones in this sample may be carry-over from other donors' samples. The sample was cultured PBMCs, taken from culture after CMV antigen stimulation. CDR3 coding DNA: TGCAGTGCTAGAGTTCCTCTAAGCCATTCACCCCTCCACTTT. Protein sequence: CSARVPLSHSPLHF.